This TCR beta chain is drawn from a study of T cells in Graves' hyperthyroidism and ophthalmopathy. TCR beta CDR3 sequences were amplified from RNA transcripts. First-round RT-PCR of the TCR CDR3 relied on the HTBI primer set. TCRdb passed the multiplex PCR reads through MiXCR, listing each CDR3 protein once. The table records 500,000 or so distinct CDR3 sequences, 15% to 20% of them present only once. In the case of this clonotype: The antigen is undetermined.

Overall study findings and caveats: Among thyroid clonotypes expanded above 0.001, most also appeared in blood.

V lost 5 bases to trimming and J lost 5 bases; unmatched junction nucleotides: 5. The CDR3 has 13 residues. Germline assignment: CDR1 MNHNS and CDR2 SASEGT. The sequence came from a woman in her 30s with Graves' ophthalmopathy. This chain connects TRBV6-1 to TRBJ2-5, with 7 bases that match TRBD2. Source material: blood. The CDR3 DNA is TGTGCCAGCAGTAGGACTAGTCCCGAGACCCAGTACTTC. Protein: CASSRTSPETQYF.